Listed below are T cell receptor beta chains from one sample, sequenced in a study of human T cells and chemical hapten exposure. Each CDR3 protein is one row after TCRdb ran MiXCR on the RACE reads. The sample contains fewer than 100,000 distinct CDR3 sequences, 10% to 15% of which appear only once. The sequences come from whole blood, collected in connection with sensitization to the hapten diphenylcyclopropenone (DPC). All receptors derive from a woman aged 55 to 70 with alopecia areata. Some clones in this sample may be carry-over from other donors' samples. The CDR3 runs from the conserved cysteine through the conserved F or W. The D gene is left open where the match is weak. Some rows mark clone size as missing; the rest say once, few, many or name a class of expanded clone.

v_gene,abundance,d_gene,j_gene,CDR3aa,CDR3nt
TRBV9,-,-,TRBJ2-7,CASSPQSGGYEQYF,TGTGCCAGCAGCCCCCAGAGTGGGGGCTACGAGCAGTACTTC
TRBV6-5,-,TRBD1,TRBJ1-4,CASVTRTTGIYEKLFF,TGTGCCAGCGTAACCCGTACGACAGGGATTTACGAAAAACTGTTTTTT
TRBV10-3,-,-,TRBJ1-1,CAITRGAGTEAFF,TGTGCCATCACCCGGGGGGCTGGCACTGAAGCTTTCTTT
TRBV5-1,many,TRBD1,TRBJ2-7,CASSLAGDSGLTYEQYF,TGCGCCAGCAGCTTGGCCGGGGACAGCGGATTAACCTACGAGCAGTACTTC
TRBV21-1,many,-,TRBJ1-6,CASPEIWDRFSPLHF,TGTGCCAGCCCCGAGATTTGGGACAGATTTTCACCCCTCCACTTT
TRBV27,many,-,TRBJ1-2,CASFEGGNYGYTF,TGTGCCAGCTTCGAGGGCGGCAACTATGGCTACACCTTC
TRBV20-1,many,TRBD1,TRBJ1-1,CSATWTGRTEAFF,TGCAGTGCTACCTGGACAGGGAGAACTGAAGCTTTCTTT
TRBV27,-,TRBD2,TRBJ2-3,CASSFSGGAADTQYF,TGTGCCAGCAGTTTTAGCGGGGGGGCCGCAGATACGCAGTATTTT
TRBV5-1,-,-,TRBJ2-3,CASSLDGGATDTQYF,TGCGCCAGCAGCTTGGATGGGGGGGCGACAGATACGCAGTATTTT
TRBV25-1,many,-,TRBJ1-1,CASSDLTALGAFF,TGTGCCAGCAGTGATTTAACGGCCCTCGGGGCTTTCTTT
TRBV5-8,-,TRBD2,TRBJ2-7,CASRTSGVGEQYF,TGTGCCAGCAGGACTAGCGGGGTAGGCGAGCAGTACTTC
TRBV7-7,many,-,TRBJ2-5,CASSLAVQETQYF,TGTGCTAGCAGCTTAGCGGTCCAAGAGACCCAGTACTTC
TRBV6-4,many,TRBD1,TRBJ1-1,CASRSNQGGTEAFF,TGTGCCAGCAGATCAAACCAGGGGGGAACTGAAGCTTTCTTT
TRBV7-2,few,-,TRBJ1-1,CASSRQDLGAFF,TGTGCCAGCAGTCGACAGGACCTTGGTGCTTTCTTT
TRBV13,many,-,TRBJ2-7,CASSVTGYEQYF,TGTGCCAGCAGCGTGACAGGCTACGAGCAGTACTTC
TRBV30,few,-,TRBJ1-5,CAWSVDLREPQHF,TGTGCCTGGAGTGTAGACCTCCGGGAGCCCCAGCATTTT
TRBV2,few,-,TRBJ2-7,CASSRNSPVYEQYF,TGTGCCAGCAGTCGTAATAGCCCCGTCTACGAGCAGTACTTC
TRBV24-1,few,-,TRBJ1-6,CATSNSPLHF,TGTGCCACCAGTAATTCACCCCTCCACTTT
TRBV28,-,-,TRBJ1-4,CASSRPSATNEKLFF,TGTGCCAGCAGCCGCCCGAGCGCAACTAATGAAAAACTGTTTTTT
TRBV7-6,few,-,TRBJ2-5,CASSQTGGAETQYF,TGTGCCAGCAGCCAGACGGGGGGCGCCGAGACCCAGTACTTC
TRBV28,many,-,TRBJ1-1,CASSAAEEVGTEAFF,TGTGCCAGCAGTGCCGCAGAGGAGGTTGGCACTGAAGCTTTCTTT
TRBV6-2/TRBV6-3,many,-,TRBJ2-1,CASSHPGEKYNEQFF,TGTGCCAGCAGCCATCCGGGCGAGAAATACAATGAGCAGTTCTTC
TRBV10-3,few,-,TRBJ1-2,CAISESRERGYTF,TGTGCCATCAGTGAGTCGAGGGAACGTGGCTACACCTTC
TRBV10-3,few,-,TRBJ2-7,CAIKLDPQVAYEQYF,TGTGCCATCAAGCTGGACCCCCAGGTTGCCTACGAGCAGTACTTC
TRBV3-1,-,-,TRBJ2-1,CASSPLPGNEQFF,TGTGCCAGCAGCCCGTTGCCGGGCAATGAGCAGTTCTTC
TRBV11-2,many,-,TRBJ2-3,CASSLEVRGGTQYF,TGTGCCAGCAGCTTAGAGGTCAGGGGTGGGACGCAGTATTTT
TRBV7-2,many,TRBD2,TRBJ2-1,CASSFVPLRTSGGPNEQFF,TGTGCCAGCAGCTTTGTCCCTCTAAGGACTAGCGGGGGCCCGAATGAGCAGTTCTTC
TRBV12-3/TRBV12-4,many,-,TRBJ1-4,CASSLGGGNEKLFF,TGTGCCAGCAGTTTAGGAGGGGGGAATGAAAAACTGTTTTTT
TRBV12-3/TRBV12-4,many,TRBD2,TRBJ2-7,CASTPRGGWYEQYF,TGTGCCAGCACCCCTCGCGGGGGTTGGTACGAGCAGTACTTC
TRBV6-6,-,TRBD1,TRBJ1-1,CASSTDRGTEAFF,TGTGCCAGCAGTACTGACAGGGGCACTGAAGCTTTCTTT
TRBV7-6,many,-,TRBJ1-1,CASSAGVNTEAFF,TGTGCCAGCAGCGCAGGGGTGAACACTGAAGCTTTCTTT
TRBV14,few,TRBD2,TRBJ2-1,CASSRSGVEQFF,TGTGCCAGCAGCCGAAGCGGGGTCGAGCAGTTCTTC
TRBV5-1,many,-,TRBJ2-7,CASSLGSADSYEQYF,TGCGCCAGCAGCTTGGGGTCAGCGGACTCCTACGAGCAGTACTTC
TRBV7-8,-,-,TRBJ2-1,CASSLAPRGPYNEQFF,TGTGCCAGCAGCTTGGCCCCACGGGGGCCCTACAATGAGCAGTTCTTC
TRBV7-3,many,-,TRBJ1-1,CASSLSGLDTEAFF,TGTGCCAGCAGCTTATCAGGGTTGGACACTGAAGCTTTCTTT
TRBV20-1,many,-,TRBJ2-3,CSARLVTDTQYF,TGCAGTGCTAGGCTCGTGACAGATACGCAGTATTTT
TRBV18,few,-,TRBJ2-1,CASSPPGPYNEQFF,TGTGCCAGCTCACCACCCGGCCCCTACAATGAGCAGTTCTTC
TRBV6-6,-,TRBD1,TRBJ1-1,CASSYTSGTGRPFGYVNTEAFF,TGTGCCAGCAGTTACACATCCGGGACAGGACGTCCTTTTGGTTACGTGAACACTGAAGCTTTCTTT
TRBV4-1,-,TRBD2,TRBJ2-1,CASSQGDSGGVNEQFF,TGCGCCAGCAGCCAAGGCGATAGCGGGGGGGTAAATGAGCAGTTCTTC
TRBV29-1,-,-,TRBJ1-1,CSVERVRSTEAFF,TGCAGCGTTGAACGGGTAAGGAGCACTGAAGCTTTCTTT
TRBV7-6,few,-,TRBJ2-5,CASSPHGTQYF,TGTGCCAGCAGCCCCCACGGGACCCAGTACTTC
TRBV7-9,few,-,TRBJ1-6,CASSVAGGHGSPLHF,TGTGCCAGCAGCGTCGCCGGGGGACACGGTTCACCCCTCCACTTT
TRBV20-1,-,-,TRBJ1-2,CSARSAGFSYGYTF,TGCAGTGCTAGAAGTGCAGGGTTTAGCTATGGCTACACCTTC
TRBV29-1,few,-,TRBJ2-1,CSGGSGSSYNEQFF,TGCAGCGGGGGTTCTGGGAGCTCCTACAATGAGCAGTTCTTC
TRBV2,few,-,TRBJ2-7,CASRRHNSYEQYF,TGTGCCAGCAGAAGACACAACTCCTACGAGCAGTACTTC